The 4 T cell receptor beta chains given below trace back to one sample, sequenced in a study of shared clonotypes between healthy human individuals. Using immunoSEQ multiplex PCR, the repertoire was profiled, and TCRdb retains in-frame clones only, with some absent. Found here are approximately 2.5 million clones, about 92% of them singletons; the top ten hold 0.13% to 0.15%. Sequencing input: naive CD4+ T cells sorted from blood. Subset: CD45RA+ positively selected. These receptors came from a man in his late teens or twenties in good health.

DNA for the CDR3: TGCGCCAGCAGCCGAGAACCGGGACAGGGAAACATTCAGTACTTC. It specifies CASSREPGQGNIQYF. The chain carries TRBV4-3 and TRBJ2-4; 9 bases fit TRBD1. V dropped 4 bases and J dropped 6; count of bases not matched to a gene: 7. The germline CDR1 and CDR2 sequences are LGHNA and YSLEER. The CDR3 length is 15 residues.

CDR3 sequence: CASSPDRASWDTEAFF. DNA for the CDR3: TGTGCCAGCTCACCGGACAGGGCCTCCTGGGACACTGAAGCTTTCTTT. This chain joins TRBV18 and TRBJ1-1; 8 bases are a match to TRBD1. CDR1 KGHSH and CDR2 LQKENI come from the germline V gene. The CDR3 covers 16 residues. Losses at the gene ends were 3 bases for V and 3 bases for J; bases not matched to a gene: 9. Complete variable domain (other parts from reference TRBV18 and TRBJ1-1): NAGVMQNPRHLVRRRGQEARLRCSPMKGHSHVYWYRQLPEEGLKFMVYLQKENIIDESGMPKERFSAEFPKEGPSILRIQQVVRGDSAAYFCASSPDRASWDTEAFFGQGTRLTVV.

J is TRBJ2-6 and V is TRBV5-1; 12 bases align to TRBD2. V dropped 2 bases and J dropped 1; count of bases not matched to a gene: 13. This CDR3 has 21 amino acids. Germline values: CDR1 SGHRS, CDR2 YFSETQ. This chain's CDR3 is CASSFLSPSGGALSGANVLTF. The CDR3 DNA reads TGCGCCAGCAGCTTTTTATCCCCTAGCGGGGGGGCACTGTCTGGGGCCAACGTCCTGACTTTC. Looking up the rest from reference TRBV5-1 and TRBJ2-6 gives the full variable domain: KAGVTQTPRYLIKTRGQQVTLSCSPISGHRSVSWYQQTPGQGLQFLFEYFSETQRNKGNFPGRFSGRQFSNSRSEMNVSTLELGDSALYLCASSFLSPSGGALSGANVLTFGAGSRLTVL.

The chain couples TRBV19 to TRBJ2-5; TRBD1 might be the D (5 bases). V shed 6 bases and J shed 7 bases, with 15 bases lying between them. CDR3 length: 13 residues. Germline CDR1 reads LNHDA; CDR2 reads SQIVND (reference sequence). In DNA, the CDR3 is TGTGCCAGTAGCTTAACAGGTTCGGGGACCCAGTACTTC. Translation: CASSLTGSGTQYF.